The 21 T cell receptor beta chains given below trace back to one sample, sequenced in a study of Tregs in tolerant kidney transplant recipients. Method: immunoSEQ multiplex PCR; TCRdb's copy keeps in-frame clones and lacks some. The data contain about 240,000 clones, more than 65% of them seen just once; the ten biggest clones take up 0.64%. Source material: CD4+ T cells from blood. The receptors derive from a human donor in good health.

The J gene is TRBJ2-7, the V gene TRBV27; maybe TRBD2 (6 bases). The V gene lost 5 bases and the J gene lost 4 bases, with 12 bases spanning the gap. Looked up from germline, CDR1 is MNHEY and CDR2 is SMNVEV (reference sequence). The CDR3 runs 13 residues. The CDR3 sequence is CASSPQEGYEQYF. The CDR3 DNA sequence: TGTGCCAGCAGTCCCCAGGAGGGTTACGAGCAGTACTTC.

This chain uses TRBV29-1 with TRBJ2-3, with D possibly TRBD2 on 5 matching bases. Germline V gene data show CDR1 as SQVTM and CDR2 as ANQGSEA. V was clipped by 7 bases and J by 2 bases, with 10 bases between them. This CDR3 is built from 12 residues. The CDR3 nucleotides read TGCAGCGCCGACCTAGCCACAGATACGCAGTATTTT. It translates to CSADLATDTQYF.

The rearrangement joins TRBV10-3 to TRBJ1-1, with 10 bases matching TRBD1. The CDR3 has 16 residues. CDR1 is ENHRY, CDR2 SYGVKD, per germline. V was clipped by 11 bases and J by 0 bases; unmatched bases: 12. CDR3 in amino acids: CAVRQGAPVMNTEAFF. DNA of the CDR3: TGTGCCGTTAGACAGGGGGCCCCCGTGATGAACACTGAAGCTTTCTTT.

The chain employs TRBV5-1 and TRBJ1-3, with D possibly matching TRBD1 (5 bases). Trimming removed 3 bases from V and 2 bases from J, with 15 bases in between. The CDR3 has 16 residues. CDR1 is SGHRS and CDR2 is YFSETQ in the germline V gene. The chain's CDR3 is CASSWGERGPGNTIYF. CDR3 DNA: TGCGCCAGCAGCTGGGGGGAGAGGGGACCTGGAAACACCATATATTTT.

This clone occurred once. This chain uses TRBV10-1 with TRBJ2-3, with TRBD2 identical over 11 bases. This CDR3 is built from 15 residues. From germline, CDR1 is WNHNN and CDR2 SYGVQD (reference sequence). V lost 5 bases and J lost 3; bases outside the gene matches: 4. DNA for the CDR3: TGCGCCAGCAGTCGACTAGCGGGGAAAACAGATACGCAGTATTTT. This sequence encodes CASSRLAGKTDTQYF.

The gene calls are TRBV2 and TRBJ2-2, with D tentatively TRBD1 or TRBD2 (6 bases each). Looked up from germline, CDR1 is SNHLY and CDR2 is FYNNEI. The ends were cut back, 9 bases at V and 0 bases at J, with 14 bases in the middle. CDR3 size: 15 residues. The CDR3 sequence is CASRGNRANTGELFF. The DNA of the CDR3 is TGTGCCAGTCGGGGGAACAGGGCGAACACCGGGGAGCTGTTTTTT.

The V and J genes are TRBV2 and TRBJ1-2; perhaps TRBD1 as D (6 bases). Germline loops: CDR1 SNHLY, CDR2 FYNNEI. V lost 6 bases, J lost 8 bases, and 16 bases lay in between. The CDR3 sequence is 13 residues long. The CDR3 region is CASSVTGMGGYTF. The CDR3 DNA reads as TGTGCCAGCAGCGTCACAGGGATGGGCGGCTACACCTTC.

This chain joins TRBV18 and TRBJ2-5; TRBD2 aligns across 8 bases. Germline V gene lookup returns CDR1 KGHSH and CDR2 LQKENI. The CDR3 loop spans 14 amino acids. V dropped 3 bases and J dropped 4; count of bases not matched to a gene: 4. CDR3: CASSPRAGGETQYF. As DNA, the CDR3 is TGTGCCAGCTCACCCCGGGCGGGGGGAGAGACCCAGTACTTC. The complete variable domain, with remaining parts taken from reference TRBV18 and TRBJ2-5, reads NAGVMQNPRHLVRRRGQEARLRCSPMKGHSHVYWYRQLPEEGLKFMVYLQKENIIDESGMPKERFSAEFPKEGPSILRIQQVVRGDSAAYFCASSPRAGGETQYFGPGTRLLVL.

The chain is built from TRBV7-2 and TRBJ2-7; weak D call: TRBD1 (5 bases). Trimming left V 8 bases short and J 2 bases short, with 22 bases between. This CDR3 contains 16 residues. Germline V gene lookup returns CDR1 SGHTA and CDR2 FQGNSA. The CDR3 spells CASRSPFGAATYEQYF. DNA of the CDR3: TGTGCCAGCCGCTCACCTTTTGGGGCGGCGACCTACGAGCAGTACTTC.

The chain couples TRBV14 to TRBJ2-1; no firm D call. The CDR3 has 11 residues. Germline V gives CDR1 SGHDN, CDR2 FVKESK. Trimming cost V 2 bases and J 7 bases, with 3 bases left between them. The CDR3 loop reads CASSQKNEQFF. The DNA for the CDR3 is TGTGCCAGCAGCCAAAAAAATGAGCAGTTCTTC.

This rearrangement joins TRBV6-4 to TRBJ1-5; 8 positions match TRBD1. Trimming removed 4 bases from V and 5 bases from J; junction bases left unmatched: 4. Germline assignment: CDR1 MRHNA and CDR2 SNTAGT. This CDR3 region has 14 residues. The CDR3, as DNA: TGTGCCAGCAGTGCTGGACAGGGTGATCAGCCCCAGCATTTT. Translating it yields CASSAGQGDQPQHF.

The table lists this clone with a count of one. The V gene is TRBV28, the J gene TRBJ2-3, with 7 bases lining up with TRBD2. V shed 0 bases and J 1 base; nucleotides not matched to a gene: 4. This CDR3 region has 16 residues. Germline values: CDR1 MDHEN, CDR2 SYDVKM. CDR3 in DNA: TGTGCCAGCAGTTTATGGGGCGGGAGAGGCACAGATACGCAGTATTTT. Amino acid sequence: CASSLWGGRGTDTQYF.

This sequence joins TRBV6-1 and TRBJ2-5; D may be TRBD2 (5 bases). Trimming removed 4 bases from V and 2 bases from J, with 17 bases in between. This CDR3 has 16 residues. Germline CDR1 reads MNHNS; CDR2 reads SASEGT. CDR3 in amino acids: CASSVHLERRQETQYF. In DNA, the CDR3 is TGTGCCAGCAGTGTCCACCTTGAGCGGCGACAAGAGACCCAGTACTTC.

The rearrangement joins TRBV19 to TRBJ2-5; maybe TRBD1 (6 bases). This CDR3 contains 16 residues. Trimming shortened V by 4 bases and J by 2 bases, and 17 bases separated the two germline ends. Germline values: CDR1 LNHDA, CDR2 SQIVND (reference sequence). The CDR3 is CASSRGPHRVQETQYF. The CDR3 region has the DNA TGTGCCAGTAGTAGAGGGCCCCACAGGGTTCAAGAGACCCAGTACTTC.

The CDR3 DNA follows: TGTGCCAGTAGTAATACGGCGCGTGAGGCTTTCTTT. Protein: CASSNTAREAFF. The chain joins TRBV19 to TRBJ1-1, with D hard to call. The germline V and J ends were trimmed by 4 bases and 11 bases, with 14 bases remaining between them. The CDR3 spans 12 residues. Germline V gene data show CDR1 as LNHDA and CDR2 as SQIVND (reference sequence). Looking up the rest from reference TRBV19 and TRBJ1-1 gives the full variable domain: DGGITQSPKYLFRKEGQNVTLSCEQNLNHDAMYWYRQDPGQGLRLIYYSQIVNDFQKGDIAEGYSVSREKKESFPLTVTSAQKNPTAFYLCASSNTAREAFFGQGTRLTVV.

The rearrangement links TRBV7-8 to TRBJ2-1; no reliable D call. Germline V gives CDR1 SGHVS, CDR2 FQNEAQ. Trimming left V 3 bases short and J 8 bases short, with 11 bases between. CDR3 length: 13 amino acids. CDR3 residues: CASSFENSHEQFF. CDR3 in DNA: TGTGCCAGCAGCTTCGAAAATTCCCATGAGCAGTTCTTC.

This clone came up once. One end of the junction fails to match germline, which may point to a read error. J is TRBJ2-2 and V is TRBV6-5, with TRBD2 matching over 7 bases. CDR1 MNHEY and CDR2 SVGAGI come from the germline V gene. The CDR3 runs 13 residues. Here the CDR3 DNA reads TGTGCCAGCAGCCCCGGGGGGTCCGGGGAGCCGTTTTTT. Amino acid sequence: CASSPGGSGEPFF.

The chain has TRBV5-1 and TRBJ1-1, with D possibly matching TRBD1 (5 bases). Deletions cut 0 bases from V and 5 bases from J, with 11 bases between. Germline CDR1 SGHRS, CDR2 YFSETQ. There are 14 residues in the CDR3. This chain's CDR3 is CASSLAGGETEAFF. The CDR3 DNA follows: TGCGCCAGCAGCTTGGCGGGGGGAGAGACTGAAGCTTTCTTT.

This clone was observed a handful of times. This chain uses TRBV5-1 with TRBJ2-5; 7 positions agree with TRBD1. This CDR3 spans 15 amino acids. Per the germline V gene, CDR1 is SGHRS and CDR2 is YFSETQ. V trimming: 4 bases; J trimming: 2 bases; junction bases outside the gene matches: 8. CDR3 protein: CASSMTGTEQETQYF. The CDR3 region has the DNA TGCGCCAGCAGCATGACCGGGACAGAGCAAGAGACCCAGTACTTC.

This clone was seen only a few times. The rearrangement joins TRBV10-3 to TRBJ1-3; tentatively, D is TRBD1 (5 bases). Looked up from germline, CDR1 is ENHRY and CDR2 is SYGVKD. CDR3 length: 14 amino acids. V was pared by 8 bases and J by 3 bases, with 14 bases between. The CDR3 DNA is TGTGCCATCGGGGCCCGATCTGATGGAAACACCATATATTTT. Protein product: CAIGARSDGNTIYF.

The J gene is TRBJ1-2, the V gene TRBV6-5; the match to TRBD1 covers 7 bases. The CDR3 loop spans 13 amino acids. The V gene's germline CDR1 is MNHEY and CDR2 SVGAGI. J was trimmed by 3 bases and V by 5 bases; bases with no gene match: 3. The CDR3 DNA follows: TGTGCCAGCAGTCTTACAGGGGACTATGGCTACACCTTC. It yields the protein CASSLTGDYGYTF.